The entry below gives a single T cell receptor beta chain sequence along with its context. This clonotype was counted many times. Its antigen is unknown. No base qualities exist here, and no much larger clone lies one base off it. A case-control design nested within a healthcare worker cohort in London, UK, was used, with weekly nasopharyngeal swab PCR tests and blood sampling performed. Between 23 and 31 March 2020, the week of the UK lockdown, healthcare workers were enrolled and then followed up weekly for as long as 16 weeks. The data originate from a study of early T cells in non-severe SARS-CoV-2 infection (dated by TCRdb to 2020 to 2023). About the full investigation: TCR sequencing used bulk RNA from unsorted whole blood, so alpha and beta chains could not be paired.

The study at large found these results: VDJdb matching was skewed toward anti-spike CD8 responses, so virus-specific expansions were likely underestimated and private and CD4 specificities were missed.

Library prep was done by 5' RACE. The instrument given in TCRdb is NextSeq 500. To correct for sequencing error and PCR bias, the TCR library protocol tagged individual cDNA molecules with unique molecular identifiers. TCR alpha and beta chains were both sequenced, and the abundances of alpha and beta sequences in each sample were closely correlated with each other. The original pipeline was this. Decombinator V4 was used to annotate TCR sequences for V gene, J gene and CDR3. TCRs were defined as expanded if a significant change between any two time points was detected under a Poisson model with p below 0.0001. Abundances of TCRs were expressed as counts per million after normalisation to the total number of TCRs sequenced in each sample. TRAV1-2 paired with TRAJ12, TRAJ20 or TRAJ33 defined MAIT TCRs, while TRAV10 paired with TRAJ18 defined iNKT TCRs. A search of VDJdb, accessed on 1 November 2021, was run for TCRs annotated to CMV, EBV and SARS-CoV-2, with TCRs annotated for multiple antigens excluded. TCRdb reanalyzed the raw reads on its own, using fastp at Q25 for trimming and MiXCR for clone calling, and kept in-frame beta chains. CDR3 protein sequences are deduplicated, and each keeps its most common genes and DNA. The V and J calls come from TCRdb's annotation, not from the publication. The sample profile shows 60,000 to 90,000 distinct CDR3 sequences; 15% to 20% of them were found once. Clones ranked in the top ten supply about 2.6% of the sample.

The CDR3, from cysteine to phenylalanine, totals 14 residues. Only the CDR3 part of the read is kept: 42 bases, read in frame from the first base. From V the trimming removes 2 bases and from J it removes 6 bases, while the gene matches leave 7 bases of the junction unaccounted for. CDR1 and CDR2 are read off the germline V gene as SGDLS and YYNGEE. Material for sequencing was whole blood. The receptor chain draws on TRBV9 and TRBJ2-7, and TRBD1 matches 8 of the central bases. This receptor was taken from an adult who was a healthcare worker with PCR-confirmed SARS-CoV-2 infection or an uninfected control (not recorded which). CDR3 loop: CASSVRDRQGEQYF. DNA sequence: TGTGCCAGCAGCGTCCGGGACAGGCAGGGCGAGCAGTACTTC.